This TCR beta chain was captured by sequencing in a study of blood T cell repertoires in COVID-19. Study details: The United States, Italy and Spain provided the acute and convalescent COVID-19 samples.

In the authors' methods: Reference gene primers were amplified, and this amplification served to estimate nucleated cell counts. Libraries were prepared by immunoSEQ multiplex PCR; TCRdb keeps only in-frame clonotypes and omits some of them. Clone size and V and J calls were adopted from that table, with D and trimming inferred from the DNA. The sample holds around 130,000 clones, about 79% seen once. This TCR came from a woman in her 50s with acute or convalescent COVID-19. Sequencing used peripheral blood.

The CDR3 here is CASSLAQGNTEAFF. The CDR3 nucleotides read TGTGCCAGCAGTTTGGCTCAGGGCAACACTGAAGCTTTCTTT. This chain connects TRBV27 to TRBJ1-1; a weak D match, TRBD1 (5 bases). Germline V gives CDR1 MNHEY, CDR2 SMNVEV (reference sequence). The CDR3 runs to 14 residues. V dropped 3 bases and J dropped 2 bases, with 10 bases sitting between them.